These 20 T cell receptor beta chains were all obtained from the same sample, sequenced in a study of human thymus T cells (dated by TCRdb to the early 2020s). Receptors were amplified or captured by the immunoSEQ multiplex PCR assay. Here the immuneACCESS table is served through TCRdb, limited to in-frame sequences with V and J called. Missing clones are a known gap in these copies; in checked studies unresolved V genes cover under half, and the rest lacks a known reason. This sample comprises under 150,000 clones, around 94% of them detected only once. The ten biggest clones cover around 0.025% of the sample. The thymus tissue came from surgical resects taken out during corrective cardiac surgery. Sequences were obtained from thymus tissue. The receptors stem from a boy under two years old with a congenital heart defect but otherwise immunologically healthy.

This chain connects TRBV6-1 to TRBJ1-2; 9 positions agree with TRBD1. V lost 4 bases, J lost 7 bases, and 19 bases stayed unmatched. Looked up from germline, CDR1 is MNHNS and CDR2 is SASEGT. This CDR3 is 18 amino acids long. CDR3 sequence (DNA): TGTGCCAGCAGTGTAAACTGGACCGGGACAGGGATTCTGGGTGGCTACACCTTC. As protein: CASSVNWTGTGILGGYTF.

The chain joins TRBV7-9 to TRBJ2-3, with 9 nucleotides matching TRBD2. The germline V gene encodes CDR1 SEHNR and CDR2 FQNEAQ (reference sequence). This CDR3 has 17 amino acids. Trimming cost V 1 base and J 0 bases; bases outside gene matches: 5. The chain's CDR3 is CASSLEERGVSTDTQYF. CDR3 nucleotides: TGTGCCAGCAGCTTAGAGGAGCGGGGGGTTAGCACAGATACGCAGTATTTT.

This clone was counted a single time. The chain is built from TRBV13 and TRBJ1-3; D not resolved. Trimming removed 4 bases at V and 7 bases at J, with 14 bases between. The CDR3 loop spans 14 amino acids. Germline-derived CDR1 and CDR2 are PRHDT and FYEKMQ (reference sequence). The CDR3 spells CASSSRLERNTIYF. As DNA, the CDR3 is TGTGCCAGCAGCTCTCGCCTTGAGCGTAACACCATATATTTT.

This chain connects TRBV20-1 to TRBJ1-2, with D maybe TRBD1 (5 bases). Germline lookup yields CDR1 DFQATT and CDR2 SNEGSKA (reference sequence). Trimming stripped 0 bases from V and 6 bases from J, with 5 bases between. The CDR3 is 11 residues long. The CDR3: CSAREGDGYTF. The CDR3 DNA reads TGCAGTGCTAGAGAGGGGGATGGCTACACCTTC.

V is TRBV27 and J is TRBJ2-7, with D tentatively TRBD2 (7 bases). Trimming shortened V by 2 bases and J by 0 bases, and 11 bases separated the two germline ends. The CDR3 is made up of 15 amino acids. Germline V CDR1 and CDR2: MNHEY, SMNVEV (reference sequence). CDR3 loop: CASSLRGGISYEQYF. The CDR3 nucleotides are TGTGCCAGCAGTTTACGCGGGGGCATCTCCTACGAGCAGTACTTC.

The chain couples TRBV7-9 to TRBJ1-3, with a tentative D call TRBD1 (5 bases). V gave up 3 bases and J gave up 4 bases, with 16 bases separating them. There are 16 residues in the CDR3. Germline V gene data show CDR1 as SEHNR and CDR2 as FQNEAQ (reference sequence). The CDR3 DNA reads TGTGCCAGCAGCTTTCTCCAGGGACGCTCCGGAAACACCATATATTTT. Residues: CASSFLQGRSGNTIYF.

V gene TRBV25-1 combines with J gene TRBJ2-1, with D perhaps matching TRBD2 (7 bases). Deletions cut 4 bases from V and 4 bases from J, with 20 bases between. From germline, CDR1 is MGHDK and CDR2 SYGVNS. The CDR3 has 17 amino acids. For the CDR3, the DNA is TGTGCCAGCAGTGCATTTGGGCGGGGGCTTACATACAATGAGCAGTTCTTC. It is translated as CASSAFGRGLTYNEQFF.

This chain connects TRBV9 to TRBJ1-2, with no clear D. Germline loops: CDR1 SGDLS, CDR2 YYNGEE. Trimming stripped 3 bases from V and 2 bases from J, with 14 bases between. This CDR3 has 15 residues. The DNA of the CDR3 is TGTGCCAGCAGCGGGTATCATGATCGGAACTATGGCTACACCTTC. This translates into CASSGYHDRNYGYTF.

The chain links TRBV19 to TRBJ1-1, with 7 bases that match TRBD1. The CDR3 sequence is 15 residues long. Per germline, CDR1 LNHDA and CDR2 SQIVND (reference sequence). V trimming: 5 bases; J trimming: 0 bases; junction bases outside the gene matches: 6. DNA of the CDR3: TGTGCCAGTAGTTTAGGGACAGAGCTGAACACTGAAGCTTTCTTT. Protein: CASSLGTELNTEAFF.

The J gene is TRBJ2-7, the V gene TRBV28; perhaps TRBD2 as D (7 bases). Germline V lookup: CDR1 MDHEN, CDR2 SYDVKM. Trimming took 3 bases from V and 6 from J, leaving 15 bases between them. The CDR3 extends over 14 amino acids. The DNA of the CDR3 is TGTGCCAGCAGTTTGGGTCGGGGAGGGGGCGAGCAGTACTTC. Its translation is CASSLGRGGGEQYF.

This chain links TRBV5-1 with TRBJ2-5; 11 nucleotides align to TRBD2. CDR1 SGHRS and CDR2 YFSETQ come from the germline V gene. J gave up 3 bases and V 0 bases, and 13 bases lay outside the gene matches. The CDR3 has 19 residues. The CDR3: CASSLARLAGGPGKETQYF. The CDR3 DNA sequence: TGCGCCAGCAGCTTGGCCCGCCTAGCGGGGGGCCCGGGGAAAGAGACCCAGTACTTC.

V gene TRBV2 combines with J gene TRBJ2-7; D is unclear. Germline V gene data show CDR1 as SNHLY and CDR2 as FYNNEI. This CDR3 is built from 12 residues. Between the trimmed V and J ends, which lost 1 base and 7 bases, there was a span of 8 bases. CDR3 sequence: CASSEVGGEQYF. The CDR3 nucleotides are TGTGCCAGCAGTGAAGTAGGTGGAGAGCAGTACTTC.

V and J are TRBV28 and TRBJ1-5; unclear D gene. The germline V gene has CDR1 MDHEN and CDR2 SYDVKM. The V end was cut by 1 base, the J end by 4 bases, with 5 bases between. The CDR3 is 13 residues long. The CDR3 nucleotides read TGTGCCAGCAGTTTATTGGCGAATCAGCCCCAGCATTTT. It yields the protein CASSLLANQPQHF.

The gene calls are TRBV2 and TRBJ2-7, with 8 bases identical to TRBD2. Germline trimming cut 4 bases from V and 2 bases from J; bases unmatched to any gene: 10. The CDR3 loop spans 16 amino acids. The germline V gene encodes CDR1 SNHLY and CDR2 FYNNEI. CDR3 sequence: CASSVALSGGTYEQYF. CDR3 nucleotides: TGTGCCAGCAGTGTCGCCCTCAGCGGGGGAACCTACGAGCAGTACTTC.

This clone was recorded only once. The chain employs TRBV7-9 and TRBJ2-7; weak D call: TRBD2 (6 bases). V was clipped by 5 bases and J by 2 bases, with 13 bases between them. Germline V lookup: CDR1 SEHNR, CDR2 FQNEAQ (reference sequence). The CDR3 has 14 amino acids. This chain's CDR3 is CASSPGGAAYEQYF. The CDR3 nucleotides are TGTGCCAGCAGCCCAGGAGGGGCCGCCTACGAGCAGTACTTC.

This chain joins TRBV5-1 and TRBJ2-5; 9 bases align to TRBD2. V gave up 0 bases and J gave up 6 bases; unmatched junction bases: 3. The CDR3 has 14 residues. CDR1 and CDR2 from the germline V gene are SGHRS and YFSETQ. CDR3: CASSLERGAKTQYF. In DNA, the CDR3 is TGCGCCAGCAGCTTGGAGCGGGGGGCCAAGACCCAGTACTTC.

V and J are TRBV9 and TRBJ2-5; D possibly matches TRBD1 or TRBD2 (7 bases each). The V end was cut by 4 bases, the J end by 4 bases, with 20 bases between. Germline values: CDR1 SGDLS, CDR2 YYNGEE. The CDR3 contains 16 residues. As DNA, the CDR3 is TGTGCCAGCAGCTATAACCATCAGGGGGGGCCAGAGACCCAGTACTTC. As protein: CASSYNHQGGPETQYF.

V is TRBV5-8 and J is TRBJ2-2, with D maybe TRBD1 (7 bases). Deletions cut 6 bases from V and 6 bases from J, with 21 bases between. Germline-derived CDR1 and CDR2 are SGHTS and YDEGEE. The CDR3 has 16 amino acids. For the CDR3, the DNA is TGTGCCAGCAACATGGAGGGGGCGAAGAAGGCCGGGGAGCTGTTTTTT. It specifies CASNMEGAKKAGELFF.

This rearrangement joins TRBV19 to TRBJ1-2; 7 nucleotides match TRBD1. The V gene's germline CDR1 is LNHDA and CDR2 SQIVND (reference sequence). The V segment lost 8 bases and the J segment 4 bases; nucleotides outside the gene matches: 19. This CDR3 region has 17 residues. The CDR3 sequence: CASRRGTNGRPSYGYTF. In nucleotides, the CDR3 is TGTGCCAGTCGCAGGGGGACGAACGGGAGGCCCTCCTATGGCTACACCTTC.

The chain is built from TRBV13 and TRBJ1-6; D call uncertain. There are 13 residues in the CDR3. The germline V gene encodes CDR1 PRHDT and CDR2 FYEKMQ (reference sequence). Trimming removed 0 bases from V and 8 bases from J, with 5 bases in between. DNA of the CDR3: TGTGCCAGCAGCTTAGGGGATTATTCACCCCTCCACTTT. Its translation is CASSLGDYSPLHF. The full variable domain, with the rest looked up from reference TRBV13 and TRBJ1-6, is AAGVIQSPRHLIKEKRETATLKCYPIPRHDTVYWYQQGPGQDPQFLISFYEKMQSDKGSIPDRFSAQQFSDYHSELNMSSLELGDSALYFCASSLGDYSPLHFGNGTRLTVT.